This is a list of T cell receptor beta chains from one sample in a study of shared clonotypes between healthy human individuals. Here immunoSEQ multiplex PCR was the method, and the copy in TCRdb shows in-frame clones only, minus some. The sample has roughly 410,000 clones; about 96% are singletons. The material sequenced was memory CD8+ T cells sorted from blood. Receptor source: a young man in good health. CDR3s include the opening cysteine and the closing phenylalanine or tryptophan. Each record gives: V gene, D gene, J gene, clone size, CDR3 DNA, CDR3 protein. The D gene is left open where the match is weak. A clone size is listed for some rows: how often the clone was seen (once, few, many), or a class if it is expanded.

v_gene: TRBV6-5; d_gene: NA; j_gene: TRBJ1-2; abundance: once; CDR3nt: TGCGCCAGCAGTTTGGGACGGGAAAACTTCTATGGCTACACCTTC; CDR3aa: CASSLGRENFYGYTF
v_gene: TRBV5-5; d_gene: NA; j_gene: TRBJ2-7; abundance: NA; CDR3nt: TGTGCCAGCAGCTTTCGTTCTGTGGGGACCGGTTTTCTTATCTCCTACGAGCAGTACTTC; CDR3aa: CASSFRSVGTGFLISYEQYF
v_gene: TRBV7-8; d_gene: NA; j_gene: TRBJ1-4; abundance: NA; CDR3nt: TGTGCCAGCAGCCCTGGGAAGACACCCGCAACTAATGAAAAACTGTTTTTT; CDR3aa: CASSPGKTPATNEKLFF
v_gene: TRBV18; d_gene: TRBD2; j_gene: TRBJ2-3; abundance: NA; CDR3nt: TGTGCCAGCTCCACCAAACTAGCGTACTCTAGCACAGATACGCAGTATTTT; CDR3aa: CASSTKLAYSSTDTQYF
v_gene: TRBV19; d_gene: NA; j_gene: TRBJ2-1; abundance: NA; CDR3nt: TGTGCCAGTAGTACGACACAGCTTCAGTTCTTC; CDR3aa: CASSTTQLQFF
v_gene: TRBV27; d_gene: NA; j_gene: TRBJ2-7; abundance: few; CDR3nt: TGTGCCAGCAGTTCCCTCTACGAGCAGTACTTC; CDR3aa: CASSSLYEQYF
v_gene: TRBV4-2; d_gene: NA; j_gene: TRBJ2-6; abundance: NA; CDR3nt: TGTGCCAGCAGCCAAGAAACAGGTGGGGCCAACGTCCTGACTTTC; CDR3aa: CASSQETGGANVLTF
v_gene: TRBV5-1; d_gene: NA; j_gene: TRBJ2-7; abundance: NA; CDR3nt: TGCGCCAGCAGCTTGGGGGCAGGCCCCTACGAGCAGTACTTC; CDR3aa: CASSLGAGPYEQYF
v_gene: TRBV5-6; d_gene: TRBD2; j_gene: TRBJ2-7; abundance: once; CDR3nt: TGTGCCAGCAGCCAGAAGTTAGCGGGCTACTCCTACGAGCAGTACTTC; CDR3aa: CASSQKLAGYSYEQYF
v_gene: TRBV7-9; d_gene: TRBD2; j_gene: TRBJ2-3; abundance: NA; CDR3nt: TGTGCCAGCTTAGCGGGGTGGCGCACAGATACGCAGTATTTT; CDR3aa: CASLAGWRTDTQYF
v_gene: TRBV27; d_gene: NA; j_gene: TRBJ2-7; abundance: NA; CDR3nt: TGTGCCAGCAGTTTATCGGGATACTACGGCCGAGCCTACGAGCAGTACTTC; CDR3aa: CASSLSGYYGRAYEQYF
v_gene: TRBV28; d_gene: NA; j_gene: TRBJ2-3; abundance: NA; CDR3nt: TGTGCCAGCAGGCCTACAGGGAAAGATACGCAGTATTTT; CDR3aa: CASRPTGKDTQYF
v_gene: TRBV25-1; d_gene: NA; j_gene: TRBJ1-4; abundance: NA; CDR3nt: TGTGCCAGCAGTGTTGGCCGGGACGTAGGTGAAAAACTGTTTTTT; CDR3aa: CASSVGRDVGEKLFF
v_gene: TRBV4-1; d_gene: TRBD1; j_gene: TRBJ2-1; abundance: NA; CDR3nt: TGCGCCAGCAGCCCTTTAGGACAGGGGGGAAATGAGCAGTTCTTC; CDR3aa: CASSPLGQGGNEQFF
v_gene: TRBV7-9; d_gene: TRBD1; j_gene: TRBJ2-7; abundance: NA; CDR3nt: TGTGCCAGCAGCTCACGGACAGGCTTTACCTACGAGCAGTACTTC; CDR3aa: CASSSRTGFTYEQYF
v_gene: TRBV11-2; d_gene: NA; j_gene: TRBJ2-3; abundance: NA; CDR3nt: TGTGCCAGCAGCTTTTACACAGATACGCAGTATTTT; CDR3aa: CASSFYTDTQYF
v_gene: TRBV14; d_gene: NA; j_gene: TRBJ2-3; abundance: NA; CDR3nt: TGTGCCAGCAGCCAAGATCGGGCAGGGACAGATACGCAGTATTTT; CDR3aa: CASSQDRAGTDTQYF
v_gene: TRBV2; d_gene: TRBD2; j_gene: TRBJ2-3; abundance: NA; CDR3nt: TGTGCCAGCCTACTCCCAGCGGGGACCAGCACAGATACGCAGTATTTT; CDR3aa: CASLLPAGTSTDTQYF
v_gene: TRBV27; d_gene: TRBD1; j_gene: TRBJ1-2; abundance: once; CDR3nt: TGTGCCAGCAGTTTATTGGGGGGACAGCTAAACTATGGCTACACCTTC; CDR3aa: CASSLLGGQLNYGYTF
v_gene: TRBV27; d_gene: NA; j_gene: TRBJ2-1; abundance: once; CDR3nt: TGTGCCAGCAGTTTACGACAGCCCCACAATGAGCAGTTCTTC; CDR3aa: CASSLRQPHNEQFF
v_gene: TRBV11-3; d_gene: TRBD1; j_gene: TRBJ1-1; abundance: NA; CDR3nt: TGTGCCAGCAGCTTAATTTGGGACAGGGGGCGGACTGAAGCTTTCTTT; CDR3aa: CASSLIWDRGRTEAFF
v_gene: TRBV15; d_gene: TRBD1; j_gene: TRBJ1-2; abundance: NA; CDR3nt: TGTGCCACCAGCACCAAACGGGACAGATATTTTATGTTGGGCTACACCTTC; CDR3aa: CATSTKRDRYFMLGYTF
v_gene: TRBV19; d_gene: NA; j_gene: TRBJ2-7; abundance: NA; CDR3nt: TGTGCCAGTAGTATAGCGGGGGCCGAGCAGTACTTC; CDR3aa: CASSIAGAEQYF
v_gene: TRBV11-2; d_gene: TRBD1; j_gene: TRBJ2-7; abundance: NA; CDR3nt: TGTGCCAGCAGCAAGACAGGGGGCGCATCCTACGAGCAGTACTTC; CDR3aa: CASSKTGGASYEQYF